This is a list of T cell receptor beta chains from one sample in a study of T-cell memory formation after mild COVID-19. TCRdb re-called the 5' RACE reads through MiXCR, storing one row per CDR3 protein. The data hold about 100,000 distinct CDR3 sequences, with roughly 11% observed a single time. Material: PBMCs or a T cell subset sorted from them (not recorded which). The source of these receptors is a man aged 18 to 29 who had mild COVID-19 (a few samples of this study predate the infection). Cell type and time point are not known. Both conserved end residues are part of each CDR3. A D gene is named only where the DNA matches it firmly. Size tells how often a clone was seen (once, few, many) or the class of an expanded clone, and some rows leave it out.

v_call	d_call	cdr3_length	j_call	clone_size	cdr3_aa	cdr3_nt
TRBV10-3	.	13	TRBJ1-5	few	CAISEQGPKPQHF	TGTGCCATCAGTGAACAGGGTCCGAAGCCCCAGCATTTT
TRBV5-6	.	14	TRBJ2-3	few	CASSWGRATDTQYF	TGTGCCAGCAGCTGGGGGCGGGCGACAGATACGCAGTATTTT
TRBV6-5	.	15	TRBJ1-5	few	CASSYRAGLDQPQHF	TGTGCCAGCAGTTACCGCGCAGGGCTAGATCAGCCCCAGCATTTT
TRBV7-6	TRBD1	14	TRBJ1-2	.	CASSSAAGGGSYTF	TGTGCCAGCAGCTCGGCCGCAGGGGGCGGAAGCTACACCTTC
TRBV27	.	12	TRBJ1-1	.	CASSSSGREAFF	TGTGCCAGCAGTTCCTCCGGAAGGGAAGCTTTCTTT
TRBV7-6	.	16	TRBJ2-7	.	CASSPNAGGPAYEQYF	TGTGCCAGCAGCCCAAACGCCGGGGGACCGGCCTACGAGCAGTACTTC
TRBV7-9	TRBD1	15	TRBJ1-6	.	CASSSSGQGLSPLHF	TGTGCCAGCAGCTCTTCGGGACAGGGGCTATCACCCCTCCACTTT
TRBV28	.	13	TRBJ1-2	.	CASRLTGSGGYTF	TGTGCCAGCAGACTTACAGGGTCGGGTGGCTACACCTTC
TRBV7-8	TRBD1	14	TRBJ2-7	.	CASSMTGDPYEQYF	TGTGCCAGCAGCATGACAGGGGACCCCTACGAGCAGTACTTC
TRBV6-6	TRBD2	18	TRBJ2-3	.	CASSYSRLAGAARDTQYF	TGTGCCAGCAGTTACTCGAGGCTAGCGGGGGCGGCCAGGGATACGCAGTATTTT
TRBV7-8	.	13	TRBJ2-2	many	CASRNTNTGELFF	TGTGCCAGCAGGAACACGAACACCGGGGAGCTGTTTTTT
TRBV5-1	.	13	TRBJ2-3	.	CASSYVQGGTQYF	TGCGCCAGCAGCTACGTACAGGGCGGAACGCAGTATTTT
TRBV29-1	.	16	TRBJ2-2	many	CSVEDGQTLNTGELFF	TGCAGCGTTGAAGACGGGCAGACCCTTAACACCGGGGAGCTGTTTTTT
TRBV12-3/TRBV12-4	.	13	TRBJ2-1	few	CASSPRVAEGQFF	TGTGCCAGCAGTCCCAGGGTAGCCGAGGGGCAGTTCTTC
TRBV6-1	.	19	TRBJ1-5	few	CASSEALPGETIGNQPQHF	TGTGCCAGCAGTGAAGCGCTACCTGGGGAAACGATAGGCAATCAGCCCCAGCATTTT
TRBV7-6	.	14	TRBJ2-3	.	CASSLDLSLTTQYF	TGTGCCAGCAGCTTAGATTTGAGTCTTACGACGCAGTATTTT
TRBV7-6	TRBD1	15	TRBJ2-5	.	CASSQGQGNSETQYF	TGTGCCAGCAGCCAGGGACAGGGAAATTCGGAGACCCAGTACTTC
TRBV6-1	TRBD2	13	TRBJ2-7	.	CATTSGGPPEQYF	TGTGCCACCACTAGCGGGGGACCCCCTGAGCAGTACTTC
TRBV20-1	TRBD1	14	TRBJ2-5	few	CSAGPGQGSETQYF	TGCAGTGCTGGGCCGGGACAGGGTTCGGAGACCCAGTACTTC
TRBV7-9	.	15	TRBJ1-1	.	CASSPEGRGNTEAFF	TGTGCCAGCAGCCCCGAGGGCAGGGGGAACACTGAAGCTTTCTTT
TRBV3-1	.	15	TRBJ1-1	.	CASSQDDFRNTEAFF	TGTGCCAGCAGCCAAGATGATTTTCGGAACACTGAAGCTTTCTTT
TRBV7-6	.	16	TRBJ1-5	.	CASSAVGGWSNQPQHF	TGTGCCAGCAGCGCGGTGGGGGGCTGGAGCAATCAGCCCCAGCATTTT
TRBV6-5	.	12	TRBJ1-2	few	CASRKGIYGYTF	TGTGCCAGCAGGAAAGGGATCTATGGCTACACCTTC
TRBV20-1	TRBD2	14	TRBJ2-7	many	CSATGLAETYEQYF	TGCAGTGCCACCGGACTAGCGGAGACCTACGAGCAGTACTTC
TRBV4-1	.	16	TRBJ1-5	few	CASSQGPTDSNQPQHF	TGCGCCAGCAGCCAAGGACCAACTGATAGCAATCAGCCCCAGCATTTT
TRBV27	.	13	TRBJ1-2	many	CASAPGLNYGYTF	TGTGCCAGCGCGCCAGGACTAAACTATGGCTACACCTTC
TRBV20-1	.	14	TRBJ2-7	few	CSARRRRTAYEQYF	TGCAGTGCTAGACGCAGAAGAACGGCCTACGAGCAGTACTTC
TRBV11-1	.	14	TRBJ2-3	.	CASSLGDSTDTQYF	TGTGCCAGCAGCTTAGGGGATAGCACAGATACGCAGTATTTT
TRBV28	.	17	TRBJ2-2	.	CASSLGPRDNWTGELFF	TGTGCCAGCAGTTTAGGGCCCCGGGACAACTGGACCGGGGAGCTGTTTTTT
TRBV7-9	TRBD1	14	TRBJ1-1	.	CASGLTGGNTEAFF	TGTGCCAGCGGGCTGACAGGGGGCAACACTGAAGCTTTCTTT
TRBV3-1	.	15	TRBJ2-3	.	CASSQGVGTTDTQYF	TGTGCCAGCAGCCAAGGTGTGGGGACCACAGATACGCAGTATTTT
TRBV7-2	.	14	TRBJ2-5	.	CASSLESWLETQYF	TGTGCCAGCAGCTTAGAGTCCTGGCTGGAGACCCAGTACTTC
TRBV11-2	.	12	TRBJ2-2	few	CASSLFSRELFF	TGTGCCAGCAGCTTGTTCTCCCGGGAGCTGTTTTTT
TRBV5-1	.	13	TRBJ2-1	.	CASSFTLINEQFF	TGCGCCAGCAGCTTCACCCTAATCAATGAGCAGTTCTTC
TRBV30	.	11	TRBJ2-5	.	CAWSVSETQYF	TGTGCCTGGAGCGTGTCGGAGACCCAGTACTTC
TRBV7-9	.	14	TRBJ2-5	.	CASSLVRAQETQYF	TGTGCCAGCAGCTTAGTCCGGGCCCAAGAGACCCAGTACTTC
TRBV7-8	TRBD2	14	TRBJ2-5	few	CASSFSGGPETQYF	TGTGCCAGCAGCTTCTCGGGGGGTCCAGAGACCCAGTACTTC
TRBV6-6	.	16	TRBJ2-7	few	CASSYAWDGSSYEQYF	TGTGCCAGCAGTTATGCCTGGGACGGTAGTTCCTACGAGCAGTACTTC
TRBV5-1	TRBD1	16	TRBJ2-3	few	CASSFGDSLSTDTQYF	TGCGCCAGCAGCTTTGGGGACAGCCTTAGCACAGATACGCAGTATTTT
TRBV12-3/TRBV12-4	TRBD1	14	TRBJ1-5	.	CASRDWTGDQPQHF	TGTGCCAGCAGGGACTGGACAGGGGATCAGCCCCAGCATTTT
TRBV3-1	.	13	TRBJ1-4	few	CASTRGSNEKLFF	TGTGCCAGCACCCGTGGGAGTAATGAAAAACTGTTTTTT
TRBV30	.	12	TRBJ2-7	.	CAWSPGAYEQYF	TGTGCCTGGAGTCCAGGGGCGTACGAGCAGTACTTC
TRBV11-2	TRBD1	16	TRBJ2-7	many	CASSLGETGVSYEQYF	TGTGCCAGCAGCTTAGGCGAGACAGGGGTCTCCTACGAGCAGTACTTC
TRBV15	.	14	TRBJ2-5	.	CATSKRVSQETQYF	TGTGCCACCAGCAAACGTGTCAGCCAAGAGACCCAGTACTTC
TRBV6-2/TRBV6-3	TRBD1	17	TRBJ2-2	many	CASSIQNYRGYTGELFF	TGTGCCAGCAGTATCCAAAACTACAGGGGATACACCGGGGAGCTGTTTTTT
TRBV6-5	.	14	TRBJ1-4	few	CASSYGIPSEKLFF	TGTGCCAGCAGTTACGGCATCCCGAGTGAAAAACTGTTTTTT
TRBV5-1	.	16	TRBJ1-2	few	CASSLGGDGTNYGYTF	TGCGCCAGCAGCTTGGGTGGGGACGGAACGAACTATGGCTACACCTTC
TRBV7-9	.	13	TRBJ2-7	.	CASSDETLYEQYF	TGTGCCAGCTCGGACGAGACCCTATACGAGCAGTACTTC
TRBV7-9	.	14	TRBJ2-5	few	CASSLRGGSETQYF	TGTGCCAGCAGCCTTAGAGGGGGTTCGGAGACCCAGTACTTC